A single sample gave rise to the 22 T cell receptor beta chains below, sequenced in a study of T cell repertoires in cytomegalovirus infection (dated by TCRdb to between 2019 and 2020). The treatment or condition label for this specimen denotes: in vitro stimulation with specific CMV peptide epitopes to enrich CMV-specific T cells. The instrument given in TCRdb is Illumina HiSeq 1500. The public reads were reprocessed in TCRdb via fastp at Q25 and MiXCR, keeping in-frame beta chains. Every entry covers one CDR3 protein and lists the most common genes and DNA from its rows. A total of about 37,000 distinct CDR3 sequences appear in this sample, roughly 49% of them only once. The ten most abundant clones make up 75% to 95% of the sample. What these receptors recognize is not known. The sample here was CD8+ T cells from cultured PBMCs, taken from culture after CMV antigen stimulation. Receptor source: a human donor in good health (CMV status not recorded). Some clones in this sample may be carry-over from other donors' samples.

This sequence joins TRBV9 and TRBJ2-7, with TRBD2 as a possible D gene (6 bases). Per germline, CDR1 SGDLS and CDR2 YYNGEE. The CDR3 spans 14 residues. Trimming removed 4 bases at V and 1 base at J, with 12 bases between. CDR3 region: CASSMRDRSYEQYF. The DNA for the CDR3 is TGTGCCAGCAGCATGCGGGATCGGTCCTACGAGCAGTACTTC.

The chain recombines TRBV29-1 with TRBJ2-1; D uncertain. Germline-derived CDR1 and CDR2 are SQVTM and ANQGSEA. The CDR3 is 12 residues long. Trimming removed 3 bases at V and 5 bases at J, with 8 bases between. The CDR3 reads CSVDPLDNEQFF. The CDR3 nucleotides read TGCAGCGTTGACCCATTGGACAATGAGCAGTTCTTC.

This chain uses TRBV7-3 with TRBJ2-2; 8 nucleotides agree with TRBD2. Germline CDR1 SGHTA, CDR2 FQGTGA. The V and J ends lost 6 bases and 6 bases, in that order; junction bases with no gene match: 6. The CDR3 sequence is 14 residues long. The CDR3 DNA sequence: TGTGCCAGCAGACCGGGACTAGACGCCGGGGAGCTGTTTTTT. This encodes CASRPGLDAGELFF.

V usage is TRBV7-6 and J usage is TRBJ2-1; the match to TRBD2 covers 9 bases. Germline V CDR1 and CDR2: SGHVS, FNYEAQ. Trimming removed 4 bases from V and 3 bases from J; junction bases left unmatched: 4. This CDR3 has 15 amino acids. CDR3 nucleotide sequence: TGTGCCAGCAGCTCAGCGGGAGGTGTCTACAATGAGCAGTTCTTC. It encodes CASSSAGGVYNEQFF.

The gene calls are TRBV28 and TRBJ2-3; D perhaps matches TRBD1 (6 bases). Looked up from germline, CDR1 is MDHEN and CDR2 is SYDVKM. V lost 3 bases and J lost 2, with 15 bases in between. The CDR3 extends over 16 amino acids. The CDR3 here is CASSFGLTGYTDTQYF. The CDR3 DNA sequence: TGTGCCAGCAGTTTCGGATTGACAGGATACACAGATACGCAGTATTTT.

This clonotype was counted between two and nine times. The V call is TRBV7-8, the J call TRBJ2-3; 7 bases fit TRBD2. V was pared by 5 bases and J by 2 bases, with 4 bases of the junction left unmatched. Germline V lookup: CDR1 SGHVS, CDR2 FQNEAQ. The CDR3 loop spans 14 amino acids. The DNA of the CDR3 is TGTGCCAGCAGCCTAACTAGCGACACAGATACGCAGTATTTT. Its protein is CASSLTSDTDTQYF.

The CDR3 nucleotides read TGTGCCAGCAGCTGGGGGCTCGATAATTCACCCCTCCACTTT. Translating gives CASSWGLDNSPLHF. The gene calls are TRBV7-3 and TRBJ1-6; tentatively, D is TRBD1 (6 bases). V lost 4 bases and J 5 bases, leaving 9 bases between the germline ends. Germline CDR1 and CDR2: SGHTA and FQGTGA. The CDR3 extends over 14 amino acids.

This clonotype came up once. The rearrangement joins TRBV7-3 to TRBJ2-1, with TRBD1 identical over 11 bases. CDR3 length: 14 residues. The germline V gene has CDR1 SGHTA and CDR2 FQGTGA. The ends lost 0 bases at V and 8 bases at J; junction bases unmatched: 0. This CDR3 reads CASSLTGQGDEQFF. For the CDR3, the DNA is TGTGCCAGCAGCTTAACGGGACAGGGGGATGAGCAGTTCTTC.

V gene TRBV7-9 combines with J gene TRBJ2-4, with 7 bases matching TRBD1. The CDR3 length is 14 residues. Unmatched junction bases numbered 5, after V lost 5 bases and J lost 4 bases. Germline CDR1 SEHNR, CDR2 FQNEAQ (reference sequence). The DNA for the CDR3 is TGTGCCAGCAGCCCCTGGGACAGAAAAAACATTCAGTACTTC. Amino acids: CASSPWDRKNIQYF.

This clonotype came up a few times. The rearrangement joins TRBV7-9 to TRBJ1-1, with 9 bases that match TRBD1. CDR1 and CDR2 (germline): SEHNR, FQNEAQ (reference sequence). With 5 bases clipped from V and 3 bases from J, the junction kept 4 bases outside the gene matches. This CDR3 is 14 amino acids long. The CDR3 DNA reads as TGTGCCAGCAGCCCGAGGACAGGGGACACTGAAGCTTTCTTT. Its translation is CASSPRTGDTEAFF.

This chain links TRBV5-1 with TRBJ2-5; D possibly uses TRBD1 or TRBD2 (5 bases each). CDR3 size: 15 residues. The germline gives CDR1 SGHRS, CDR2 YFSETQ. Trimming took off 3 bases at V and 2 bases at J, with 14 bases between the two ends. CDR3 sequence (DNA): TGCGCCAGCAGCTCGATGGGACGGCCACAAGAGACCCAGTACTTC. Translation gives CASSSMGRPQETQYF.

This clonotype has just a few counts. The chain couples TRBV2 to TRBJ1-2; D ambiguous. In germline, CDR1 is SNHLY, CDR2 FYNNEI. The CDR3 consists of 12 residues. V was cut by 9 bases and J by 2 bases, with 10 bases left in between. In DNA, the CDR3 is TGTGCCAGATTTGCAGCAAACTATGGCTACACCTTC. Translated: CARFAANYGYTF.

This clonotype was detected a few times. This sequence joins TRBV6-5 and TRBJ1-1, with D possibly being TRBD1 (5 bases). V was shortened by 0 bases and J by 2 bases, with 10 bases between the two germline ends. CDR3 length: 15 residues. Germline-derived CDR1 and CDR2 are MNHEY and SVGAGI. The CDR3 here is CASSYSGGINTEAFF. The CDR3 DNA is TGTGCCAGCAGTTACTCGGGGGGGATTAACACTGAAGCTTTCTTT.

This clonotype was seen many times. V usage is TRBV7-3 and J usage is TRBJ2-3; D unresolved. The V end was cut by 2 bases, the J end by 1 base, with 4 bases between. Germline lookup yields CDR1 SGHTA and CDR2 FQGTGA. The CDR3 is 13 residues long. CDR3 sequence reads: CASSLGGTDTQYF. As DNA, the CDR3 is TGTGCCAGCAGCTTAGGAGGCACAGATACGCAGTATTTT. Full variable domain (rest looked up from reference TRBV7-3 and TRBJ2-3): GAGVSQTPSNKVTEKGKYVELRCDPISGHTALYWYRQSLGQGPEFLIYFQGTGAADDSGLPNDRFFAVRPEGSVSTLKIQRTERGDSAVYLCASSLGGTDTQYFGPGTRLTVL.

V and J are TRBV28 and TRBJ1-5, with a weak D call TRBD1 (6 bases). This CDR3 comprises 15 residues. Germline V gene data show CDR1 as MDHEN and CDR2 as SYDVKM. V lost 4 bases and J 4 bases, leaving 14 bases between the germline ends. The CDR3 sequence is CASSSPGQRNQPQHF. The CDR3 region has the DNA TGTGCCAGCAGTTCGCCCGGACAGCGAAATCAGCCCCAGCATTTT.

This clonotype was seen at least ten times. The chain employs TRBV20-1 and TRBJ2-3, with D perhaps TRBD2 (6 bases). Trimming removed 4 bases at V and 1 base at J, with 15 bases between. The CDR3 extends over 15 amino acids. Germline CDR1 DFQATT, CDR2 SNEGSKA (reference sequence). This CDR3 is CSAMLSGRGTDTQYF. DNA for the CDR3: TGCAGTGCTATGCTTAGCGGACGGGGCACAGATACGCAGTATTTT.

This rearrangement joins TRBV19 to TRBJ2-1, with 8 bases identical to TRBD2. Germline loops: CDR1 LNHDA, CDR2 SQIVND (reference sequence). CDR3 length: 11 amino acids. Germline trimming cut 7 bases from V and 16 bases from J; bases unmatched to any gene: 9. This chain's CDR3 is CASINGGGTFF. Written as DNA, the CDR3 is TGTGCCAGTATAAATGGCGGGGGGACTTTCTTC.

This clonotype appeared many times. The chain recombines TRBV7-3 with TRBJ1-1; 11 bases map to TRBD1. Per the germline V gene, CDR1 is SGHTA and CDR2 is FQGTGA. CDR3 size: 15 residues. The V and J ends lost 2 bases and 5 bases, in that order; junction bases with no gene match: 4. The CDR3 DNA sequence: TGTGCCAGCAGCTTATCCGGGACAGGGGGAACTGAAGCTTTCTTT. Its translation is CASSLSGTGGTEAFF. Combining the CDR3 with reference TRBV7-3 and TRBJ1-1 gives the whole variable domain GAGVSQTPSNKVTEKGKYVELRCDPISGHTALYWYRQSLGQGPEFLIYFQGTGAADDSGLPNDRFFAVRPEGSVSTLKIQRTERGDSAVYLCASSLSGTGGTEAFFGQGTRLTVV.

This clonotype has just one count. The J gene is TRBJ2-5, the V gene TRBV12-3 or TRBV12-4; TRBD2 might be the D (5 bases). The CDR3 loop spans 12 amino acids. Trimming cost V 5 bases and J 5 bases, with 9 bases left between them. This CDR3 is CASSLRGETQYF. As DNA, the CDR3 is TGTGCCAGCAGTCTACGAGGGGAGACCCAGTACTTC.

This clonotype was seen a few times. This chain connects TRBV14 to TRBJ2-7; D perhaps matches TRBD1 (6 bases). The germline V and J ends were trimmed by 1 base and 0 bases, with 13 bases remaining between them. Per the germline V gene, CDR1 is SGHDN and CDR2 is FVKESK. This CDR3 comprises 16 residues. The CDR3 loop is CASSQAFQGSSYEQYF. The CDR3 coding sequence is TGTGCCAGCAGCCAAGCATTTCAGGGGAGCTCCTACGAGCAGTACTTC.

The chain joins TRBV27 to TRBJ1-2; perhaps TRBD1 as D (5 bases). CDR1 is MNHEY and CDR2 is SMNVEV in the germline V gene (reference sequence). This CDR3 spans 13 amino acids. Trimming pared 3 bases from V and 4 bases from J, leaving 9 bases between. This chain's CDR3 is CASSFYQGYGYTF. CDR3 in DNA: TGTGCCAGCAGTTTCTACCAGGGCTATGGCTACACCTTC.

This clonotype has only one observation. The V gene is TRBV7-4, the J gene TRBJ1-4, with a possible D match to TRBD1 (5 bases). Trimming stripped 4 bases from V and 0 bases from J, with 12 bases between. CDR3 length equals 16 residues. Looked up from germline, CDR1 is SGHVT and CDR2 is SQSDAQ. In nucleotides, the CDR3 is TGTGCCAGCAGCTCCGGGACTTATGCAACTAATGAAAAACTGTTTTTT. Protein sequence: CASSSGTYATNEKLFF.